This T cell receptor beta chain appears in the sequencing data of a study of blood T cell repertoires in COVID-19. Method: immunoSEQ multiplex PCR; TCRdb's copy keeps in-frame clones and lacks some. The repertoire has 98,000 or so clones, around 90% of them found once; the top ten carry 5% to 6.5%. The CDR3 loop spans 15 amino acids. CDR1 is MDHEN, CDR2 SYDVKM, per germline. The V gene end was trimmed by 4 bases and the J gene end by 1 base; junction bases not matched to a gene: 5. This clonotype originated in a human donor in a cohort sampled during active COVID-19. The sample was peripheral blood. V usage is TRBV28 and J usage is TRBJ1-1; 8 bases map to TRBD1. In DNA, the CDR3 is TGTGCCAGCAGTTCCTCAGGGGGCCAGAACACTGAAGCTTTCTTT. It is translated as CASSSSGGQNTEAFF. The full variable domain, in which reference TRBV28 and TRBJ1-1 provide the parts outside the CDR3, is DVKVTQSSRYLVKRTGEKVFLECVQDMDHENMFWYRQDPGLGLRLIYFSYDVKMKEKGDIPEGYSVSREKKERFSLILESASTNQTSMYLCASSSSGGQNTEAFFGQGTRLTVV.